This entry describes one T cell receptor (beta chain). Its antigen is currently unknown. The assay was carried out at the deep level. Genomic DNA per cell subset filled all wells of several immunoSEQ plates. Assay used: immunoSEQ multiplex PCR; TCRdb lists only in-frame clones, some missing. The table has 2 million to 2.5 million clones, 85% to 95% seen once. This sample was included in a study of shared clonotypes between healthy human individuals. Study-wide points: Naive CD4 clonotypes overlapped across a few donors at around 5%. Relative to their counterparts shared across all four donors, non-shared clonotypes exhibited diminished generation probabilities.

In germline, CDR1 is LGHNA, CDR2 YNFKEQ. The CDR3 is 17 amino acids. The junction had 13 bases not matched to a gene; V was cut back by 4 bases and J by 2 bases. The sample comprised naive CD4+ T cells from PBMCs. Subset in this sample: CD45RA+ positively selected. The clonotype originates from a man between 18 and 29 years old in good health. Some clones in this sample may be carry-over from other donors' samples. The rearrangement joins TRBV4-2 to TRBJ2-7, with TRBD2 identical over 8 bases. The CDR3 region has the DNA TGTGCCAGCAGCCTTCAAGAAACCACTAGCGGAGCCTACGAGCAGTACTTC. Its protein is CASSLQETTSGAYEQYF.